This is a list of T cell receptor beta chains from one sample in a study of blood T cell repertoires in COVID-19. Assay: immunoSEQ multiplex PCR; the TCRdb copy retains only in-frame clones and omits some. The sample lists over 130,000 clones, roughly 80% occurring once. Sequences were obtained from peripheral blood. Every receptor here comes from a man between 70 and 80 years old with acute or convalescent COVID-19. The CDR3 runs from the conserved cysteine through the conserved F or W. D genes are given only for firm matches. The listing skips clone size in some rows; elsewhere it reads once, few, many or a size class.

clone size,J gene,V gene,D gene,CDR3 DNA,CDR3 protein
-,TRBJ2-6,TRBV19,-,TGTGCCAGTAGGGGGACAGGGGCCAACGTCCTGACTTTC,CASRGTGANVLTF
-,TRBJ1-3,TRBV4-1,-,TGCGCCAGCAGCCAACTCCCCCAATTAACAGTCCTCTCTGGAAACACCATATATTTT,CASSQLPQLTVLSGNTIYF
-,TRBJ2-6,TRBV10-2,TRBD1,TGCGCCAGCAGTACCCGGGACAGGGCTGGGGCCAACGTCCTGACTTTC,CASSTRDRAGANVLTF
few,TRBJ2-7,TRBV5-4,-,TGTGCCAGCAGCTTGGGGGCAGTCGCTGGCGAGCAGTACTTC,CASSLGAVAGEQYF
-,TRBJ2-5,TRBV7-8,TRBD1,TGTGCCAGCAGGGGGCCGGGGACAGAAAAAGGGACCCAGTACTTC,CASRGPGTEKGTQYF
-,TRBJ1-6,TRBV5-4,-,TGTGCCAGCAGCTTCCCGGGTTCGCCCCTCCACTTT,CASSFPGSPLHF
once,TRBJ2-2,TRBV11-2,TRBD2,TGTGCCAGCGGAGCACTAGCGGGAGACACCGGGGAGCTGTTTTTT,CASGALAGDTGELFF
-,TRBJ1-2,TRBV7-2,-,TGTGCCAGCAGCTTGGCCTGGACAGCCGGCTACACCTTC,CASSLAWTAGYTF
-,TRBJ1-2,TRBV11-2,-,TGTGCCAGCAGCTTAGGGTTTAGGAGCGGCTACACCTTC,CASSLGFRSGYTF
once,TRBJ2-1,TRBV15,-,TGTGCCACCAGCAGAGCCAGGGGAAGCGCCAATGAGCAGTTCTTC,CATSRARGSANEQFF
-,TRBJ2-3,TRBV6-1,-,TGTGCCAGCAGTGAAGGGGCATCTAGCACAGATACGCAGTATTTT,CASSEGASSTDTQYF
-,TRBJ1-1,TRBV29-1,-,TGCAGCGTGAACAGGGAGCGGGGCACTGAAGCTTTCTTT,CSVNRERGTEAFF
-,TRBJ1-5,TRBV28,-,TGTGCCAGCACCCCCTCGTCTGGGGGGGGCGGGGATCAGCCCCAGCATTTT,CASTPSSGGGGDQPQHF
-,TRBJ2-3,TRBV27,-,TGTGCCAGCTCCGGACAGACAAACTCAGATACGCAGTATTTT,CASSGQTNSDTQYF
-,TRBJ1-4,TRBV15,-,TGTGCCACCAGCAGAGAGCGGGGGACTGGTGAAAAACTGTTTTTT,CATSRERGTGEKLFF
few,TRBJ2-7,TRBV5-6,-,TGTGCCAGCACCTCTTGGCGTGAGGACTGGAAAGGGGGAGAGCAGTACTTC,CASTSWREDWKGGEQYF
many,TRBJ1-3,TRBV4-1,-,TGCGCCAGCAGCCAAGCCCGATTGTGGCCCCGCGGGGGAAACACCATATATTTT,CASSQARLWPRGGNTIYF
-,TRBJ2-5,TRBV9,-,TGTGCCACTCCACTAGCAGACCAGTACTTC,CATPLADQYF
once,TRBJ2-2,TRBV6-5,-,TGTGCCAGCACCCACGGGGGAAGGGGCACCGGGGAGCTGTTTTTT,CASTHGGRGTGELFF
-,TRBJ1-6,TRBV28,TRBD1,TGTGCCAGCAGTTTATACTTTTGGACAGGTCGCCGATTGGGGTTTAATTCACCCCTCCACTTT,CASSLYFWTGRRLGFNSPLHF
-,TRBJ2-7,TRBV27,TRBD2,TGTGCCAGCAGTTTAACCCCCCCCGGGAGGGCCAAAGAGCAGTACTTC,CASSLTPPGRAKEQYF
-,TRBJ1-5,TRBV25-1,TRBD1,TGTGCCAGCGGCAGACAGGGAAGCAATCAGCCCCAGCATTTT,CASGRQGSNQPQHF
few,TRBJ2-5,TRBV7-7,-,TGTGCTAGCAGCCCGTCGTGGGGGGTGCAAGAGACCCAGTACTTC,CASSPSWGVQETQYF
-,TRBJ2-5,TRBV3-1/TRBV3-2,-,TGTGCCAGCAGAGGGGAAAGGGGAGGCACCCAGTACTTC,CASRGERGGTQYF
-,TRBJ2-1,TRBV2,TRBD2,TGTGCCAGCAGTGATGCGGGGGATAACTACAATGAGCAGTTCTTC,CASSDAGDNYNEQFF
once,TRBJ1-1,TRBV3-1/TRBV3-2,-,TGTGCCAGCAGCCCCCCTCCAGGTAGGAACACTGAAGCTTTCTTT,CASSPPPGRNTEAFF
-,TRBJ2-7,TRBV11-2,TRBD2,TGTGCCAGCAGCTGGAGCGGGGACTCCTACGAGCAGTACTTC,CASSWSGDSYEQYF
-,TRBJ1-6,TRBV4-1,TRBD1,TGCGCCAGCAGCCCTACAGGGGTAAATTCACCCCTCCACTTT,CASSPTGVNSPLHF
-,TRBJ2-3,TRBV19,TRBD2,TGTGCCAGTAGTATAGGGACTAGAGGTCCAGATACGCAGTATTTT,CASSIGTRGPDTQYF
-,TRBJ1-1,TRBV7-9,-,TGTGCCAGCAGCTTAGCGCTAGGCGGAACTGAAGCTTTCTTT,CASSLALGGTEAFF
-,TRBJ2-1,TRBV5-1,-,TGCGCCAGCAGCTTGGAGGTGGAGAATGAGCAGTTCTTC,CASSLEVENEQFF
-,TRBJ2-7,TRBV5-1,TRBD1,TGCGCCAGCAGCTTGGCTGACAGGGCCGAGCAGTACTTC,CASSLADRAEQYF
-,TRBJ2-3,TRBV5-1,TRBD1,TGCGCCAGCAGGCTCGGGACAGGGGCCCCAGATACGCAGTATTTT,CASRLGTGAPDTQYF
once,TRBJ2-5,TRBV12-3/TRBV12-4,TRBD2,TGTGCCAGCAGTCGGGGACTAGCGGGGACCCAGTACTTC,CASSRGLAGTQYF
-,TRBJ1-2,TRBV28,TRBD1,TGTGCCAGCAGGCCTACAGGGGTGGACTATGGCTACACCTTC,CASRPTGVDYGYTF
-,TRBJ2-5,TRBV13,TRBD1,TGTGCCAGCAGCGTGAGGACAGGCCCTGGGGAGACCCAGTACTTC,CASSVRTGPGETQYF
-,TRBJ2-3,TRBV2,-,TGTGCCAGCAGTGGAGCGACTCGGGGAGGGGGGGATACGCAGTATTTT,CASSGATRGGGDTQYF
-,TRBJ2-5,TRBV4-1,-,TGCGCCAGCAGCCAAGATTCGGGGTTGCCCCAGTACTTC,CASSQDSGLPQYF
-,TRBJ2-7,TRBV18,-,TGTGCCAGCTCACCCGAGGTTAGCTCCTACGAGCAGTACTTC,CASSPEVSSYEQYF
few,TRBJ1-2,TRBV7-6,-,TGTGCCAGCAGCTCTCTCAGGGGTGGCTATGGCTACACCTTC,CASSSLRGGYGYTF
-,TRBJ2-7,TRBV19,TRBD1,TGTGCCAGTAGTATAGCGAAGGGGGCTATCTACGAGCAGTACTTC,CASSIAKGAIYEQYF
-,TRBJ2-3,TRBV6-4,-,TGTGCCAGCAGACCGACGGGAGTAGAAAGCACAGATACGCAGTATTTT,CASRPTGVESTDTQYF
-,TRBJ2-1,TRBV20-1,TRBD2,TGCAGTGCTAGTCCTTCTAGCGGGAGCAATGAGCAGTTCTTC,CSASPSSGSNEQFF
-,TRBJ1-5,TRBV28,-,TGTGCCAGCACCGTGGGGGGAGGGAGCAATCAGCCCCAGCATTTT,CASTVGGGSNQPQHF
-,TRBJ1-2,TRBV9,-,TGTGCCAGCAGCGTAGGCGAAGGGGTAGGCTATGGCTACACCTTC,CASSVGEGVGYGYTF
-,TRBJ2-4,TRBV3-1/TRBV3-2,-,TGTGCCAGCAGCCAATTTCTCCAGGACATTCAGTACTTC,CASSQFLQDIQYF
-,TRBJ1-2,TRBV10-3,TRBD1,TGTGCCATCAGTGAGCAGGGGGCGGCGGGTTATGGCTACACCTTC,CAISEQGAAGYGYTF
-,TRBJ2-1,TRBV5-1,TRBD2,TGCGCCAGCAGCTTGGAGGCCCAGCGGGAGCAGAGTGAGCAGTTCTTC,CASSLEAQREQSEQFF
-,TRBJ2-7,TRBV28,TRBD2,TGTGCCAGCAGTACTTCCGGGACTAGCCTTTCCGAGCAGTACTTC,CASSTSGTSLSEQYF
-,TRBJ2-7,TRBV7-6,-,TGTGCCAGCAGTTCCTATAGCGGGACAGGGAAGTACGAGCAGTACTTC,CASSSYSGTGKYEQYF
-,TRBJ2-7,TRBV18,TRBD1,TGTGCCAGCTCAGAGGCAGGGGGCTACGAGCAGTACTTC,CASSEAGGYEQYF
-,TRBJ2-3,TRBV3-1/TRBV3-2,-,TGTGCCAGCAGCCAAGAGAGCTCGCAGTATTTT,CASSQESSQYF